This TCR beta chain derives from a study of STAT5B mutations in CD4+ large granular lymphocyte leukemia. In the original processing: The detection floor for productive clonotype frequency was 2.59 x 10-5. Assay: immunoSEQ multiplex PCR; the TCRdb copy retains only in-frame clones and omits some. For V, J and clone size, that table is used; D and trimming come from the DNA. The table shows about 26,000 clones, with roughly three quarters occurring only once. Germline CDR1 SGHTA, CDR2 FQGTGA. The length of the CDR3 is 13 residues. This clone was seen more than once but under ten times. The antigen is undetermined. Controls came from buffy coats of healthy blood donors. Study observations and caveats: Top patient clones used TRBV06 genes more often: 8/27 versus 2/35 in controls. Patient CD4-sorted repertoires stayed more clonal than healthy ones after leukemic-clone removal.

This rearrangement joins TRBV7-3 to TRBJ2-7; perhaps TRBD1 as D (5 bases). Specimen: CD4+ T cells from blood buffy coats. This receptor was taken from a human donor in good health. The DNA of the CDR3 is TGTGCCAGCAGCTTAACAGGGGCCAATCCACCCGACGTC. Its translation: CASSLTGANPPDV.